The 28 T cell receptor beta chains listed next were all sequenced from one sample in a study of T cell changes during pregnancy in multiple sclerosis. Assay used: immunoSEQ multiplex PCR; TCRdb lists only in-frame clones, some missing. The repertoire includes about 53,000 clones, 80% to 95% of them detected once, and less than 0.5% sits in the top ten. The specimen comprised CD4+ T cells from peripheral blood mononuclear cells, sampled in the third trimester of pregnancy. The source of these receptors is a female donor with multiple sclerosis, enrolled in a pregnancy study.

This clone was seen only once. V usage is TRBV5-1 and J usage is TRBJ1-5, with 7 positions matching TRBD1. This CDR3 has 13 amino acids. V lost 7 bases to trimming and J lost 3 bases; unmatched junction nucleotides: 4. The germline gives CDR1 SGHRS, CDR2 YFSETQ. CDR3 sequence reads: CASAGGPNQPQHF. The DNA for the CDR3 is TGCGCCAGCGCAGGGGGTCCCAATCAGCCCCAGCATTTT.

The rearrangement uses TRBV9 and TRBJ2-1, with 10 bases aligning to TRBD2. V trimming: 4 bases; J trimming: 5 bases; junction bases outside the gene matches: 9. CDR3 length: 16 residues. Germline loops: CDR1 SGDLS, CDR2 YYNGEE. CDR3 residues: CASSTLAGALNNEQFF. CDR3 sequence (DNA): TGTGCCAGCAGCACCCTAGCGGGGGCTCTAAACAATGAGCAGTTCTTC.

This sequence joins TRBV15 and TRBJ2-5; 14 bases agree with TRBD2. The CDR3 has 16 residues. In germline, CDR1 is LNHNV, CDR2 YYDKDF (reference sequence). The V gene end was trimmed by 4 bases and the J gene end by 2 bases; junction bases not matched to a gene: 3. The CDR3 reads CATSTGTSGRQETQYF. The CDR3, as DNA: TGTGCCACCAGCACTGGGACTAGCGGGAGACAAGAGACCCAGTACTTC. The whole variable domain, filled in from reference TRBV15 and TRBJ2-5, reads DAMVIQNPRYQVTQFGKPVTLSCSQTLNHNVMYWYQQKSSQAPKLLFHYYDKDFNNEADTPDNFQSRRPNTSFCFLDIRSPGLGDTAMYLCATSTGTSGRQETQYFGPGTRLLVL.

V is TRBV7-9 and J is TRBJ1-1; TRBD1 agrees at 11 bases. This CDR3 is 17 amino acids long. Germline CDR1 reads SEHNR; CDR2 reads FQNEAQ (reference sequence). With 5 bases clipped from V and 1 base from J, the junction kept 9 bases outside the gene matches. This CDR3 is CASSKPGTGGKNTEAFF. CDR3 DNA: TGTGCCAGCAGCAAACCCGGGACAGGGGGGAAGAACACTGAAGCTTTCTTT.

The chain recombines TRBV5-4 with TRBJ2-1; 7 nucleotides align to TRBD1. The CDR3 has 13 residues. The V gene's germline CDR1 is SGHNT and CDR2 YYREEE (reference sequence). The V segment lost 7 bases and the J segment 4 bases; nucleotides outside the gene matches: 5. The CDR3 reads CASRGTEYNEQFF. CDR3 bases: TGTGCCAGCCGTGGGACAGAGTACAATGAGCAGTTCTTC.

The chain couples TRBV30 to TRBJ1-3; D unresolved. Germline CDR1 and CDR2: GTSNPN and SVGIG (reference sequence). The CDR3 contains 14 residues. The germline V and J ends were trimmed by 2 bases and 4 bases, with 12 bases remaining between them. CDR3 residues: CAWSPFGAGNTIYF. CDR3 bases: TGTGCCTGGAGTCCCTTCGGTGCGGGAAACACCATATATTTT.

The chain has TRBV10-3 and TRBJ1-4, with D maybe TRBD1 (5 bases). The V and J ends lost 2 bases and 1 base respectively, with 11 bases between them. The germline gives CDR1 ENHRY, CDR2 SYGVKD. The CDR3 contains 16 residues. CDR3: CAISERGLVTNEKLFF. The CDR3 coding sequence is TGTGCCATCAGTGAGAGGGGATTGGTAACTAATGAAAAACTGTTTTTT.

The V and J genes are TRBV2 and TRBJ1-5; a possible D gene is TRBD1 (6 bases). V lost 5 bases, J lost 9 bases, and 17 bases lay in between. This CDR3 has 14 residues. Germline V gene data show CDR1 as SNHLY and CDR2 as FYNNEI. CDR3 residues: CASSIRGAQVPQHF. In DNA form, the CDR3 reads TGTGCCAGCAGTATCAGGGGTGCTCAAGTGCCCCAGCATTTT.

The chain carries TRBV6-5 and TRBJ1-1; D possibly corresponds to TRBD1 (5 bases). Germline loops: CDR1 MNHEY, CDR2 SVGAGI. The CDR3 covers 13 residues. Trimming left V 0 bases short and J 8 bases short, with 10 bases between. DNA for the CDR3: TGTGCCAGCAGTTACTCCGGCAGGGCAGAAGCTTTCTTT. Its protein product is CASSYSGRAEAFF.

The V call is TRBV6-5, the J call TRBJ2-5; D ambiguous. The CDR3 extends over 12 amino acids. Germline assignment: CDR1 MNHEY and CDR2 SVGAGI. V was shortened by 6 bases and J by 7 bases, with 12 bases between the two germline ends. The CDR3 DNA follows: TGTGCCAGCAGCCACCGGCTAGGGACCCAGTACTTC. Encoded protein: CASSHRLGTQYF.

This chain links TRBV15 with TRBJ2-7, with D possibly TRBD1 on 5 matching bases. Germline CDR1 and CDR2: LNHNV and YYDKDF (reference sequence). CDR3 length equals 14 residues. Deletions cut 0 bases from V and 7 bases from J, with 13 bases between. The CDR3 sequence is CATSRDRSGREQYF. CDR3 DNA: TGTGCCACCAGCAGAGATAGGTCAGGGCGAGAGCAGTACTTC.

The CDR3 loop is CAWRTGGNEKLFF. Written as DNA, the CDR3 is TGTGCCTGGAGGACAGGGGGGAATGAAAAACTGTTTTTT. This chain uses TRBV30 with TRBJ1-4; 9 bases line up with TRBD1. The germline gives CDR1 GTSNPN, CDR2 SVGIG (reference sequence). V was pared by 3 bases and J by 5 bases, with 1 base of the junction left unmatched. This CDR3 is 13 amino acids long. Full variable domain (rest looked up from reference TRBV30 and TRBJ1-4): SQTIHQWPATLVQPVGSPLSLECTVEGTSNPNLYWYRQAAGRGLQLLFYSVGIGQISSEVPQNLSASRPQDRQFILSSKKLLLSDSGFYLCAWRTGGNEKLFFGSGTQLSVL.

This clone was seen only once. Here the CDR3 DNA reads TGTGCCAGCTCCCTCGGAAGGAGCAACATCGGTGGCTACACCTTC. Encoded protein: CASSLGRSNIGGYTF. The chain is built from TRBV18 and TRBJ1-2; no clear D. Germline loops: CDR1 KGHSH, CDR2 LQKENI. There are 15 residues in the CDR3. Between the trimmed V and J ends, which lost 6 bases and 7 bases, there was a span of 21 bases.

The chain employs TRBV5-4 and TRBJ2-7; 7 bases match TRBD2. The germline V gene has CDR1 SGHNT and CDR2 YYREEE (reference sequence). This CDR3 contains 14 residues. Losses at the gene ends were 4 bases for V and 1 base for J; bases not matched to a gene: 5. The CDR3 loop is CASSKAGRSYEQYF. Here the CDR3 DNA reads TGTGCCAGCAGCAAAGCGGGGAGATCCTACGAGCAGTACTTC.

The genes are TRBV6-1 and TRBJ2-5, with 7 bases matching TRBD1. There are 14 residues in the CDR3. Germline V gene data show CDR1 as MNHNS and CDR2 as SASEGT. The ends lost 6 bases at V and 1 base at J; junction bases unmatched: 5. The CDR3 sequence: CASRRTGIQETQYF. The CDR3 nucleotides are TGTGCCAGCAGAAGGACAGGAATCCAAGAGACCCAGTACTTC.

V is TRBV6-5 and J is TRBJ2-1; 10 nucleotides match TRBD1. The CDR3 has 15 amino acids. J was trimmed by 8 bases and V by 7 bases; bases with no gene match: 11. Looked up from germline, CDR1 is MNHEY and CDR2 is SVGAGI. The CDR3 loop is CASNPGTGVIDEQFF. The CDR3 nucleotides read TGTGCCAGCAACCCCGGGACAGGGGTGATAGATGAGCAGTTCTTC.

The V call is TRBV11-2, the J call TRBJ1-6; TRBD1 aligns across 8 bases. This CDR3 comprises 15 residues. Looked up from germline, CDR1 is SGHAT and CDR2 is FQNNGV. V shed 1 base, J shed 6 bases, and the junction held 2 bases outside the gene matches. The CDR3 loop is CASSLGTGFNSPLHF. The CDR3 DNA sequence: TGTGCCAGCAGCTTAGGGACAGGGTTTAATTCACCCCTCCACTTT. Drawing the rest from reference TRBV11-2 and TRBJ1-6, the complete variable domain is EAGVAQSPRYKIIEKRQSVAFWCNPISGHATLYWYQQILGQGPKLLIQFQNNGVVDDSQLPKDRFSAERLKGVDSTLKIQPAKLEDSAVYLCASSLGTGFNSPLHFGNGTRLTVT.

V and J are TRBV5-1 and TRBJ1-1; no clear D gene. The germline V and J ends were trimmed by 6 bases and 1 base, with 10 bases remaining between them. The CDR3 spans 13 residues. Germline V gives CDR1 SGHRS, CDR2 YFSETQ. DNA of the CDR3: TGCGCCAGCAACCAGGCGAAGAACACTGAAGCTTTCTTT. Protein product: CASNQAKNTEAFF. Complete variable domain (other parts from reference TRBV5-1 and TRBJ1-1): KAGVTQTPRYLIKTRGQQVTLSCSPISGHRSVSWYQQTPGQGLQFLFEYFSETQRNKGNFPGRFSGRQFSNSRSEMNVSTLELGDSALYLCASNQAKNTEAFFGQGTRLTVV.

The V gene is TRBV4-1, the J gene TRBJ2-7; a possible D gene is TRBD1 (6 bases). Per the germline V gene, CDR1 is MGHRA and CDR2 is YSYEKL. V lost 2 bases and J 7 bases, leaving 18 bases between the germline ends. The CDR3 has 15 residues. CDR3 in DNA: TGCGCCAGCAGCCAACCCGACAGGTCTCTTGGGGAGCAGTACTTC. Its protein product is CASSQPDRSLGEQYF.

V is TRBV7-3 and J is TRBJ2-1, with a possible D match to TRBD2 (5 bases). V was trimmed by 5 bases and J by 5 bases, leaving 13 bases between them. Germline V gene lookup returns CDR1 SGHTA and CDR2 FQGTGA. This CDR3 is built from 14 residues. This CDR3 reads CASSGGYRDNEQFF. As DNA, the CDR3 is TGTGCCAGCAGCGGAGGTTATAGAGACAATGAGCAGTTCTTC. Combining the CDR3 with reference TRBV7-3 and TRBJ2-1 gives the whole variable domain GAGVSQTPSNKVTEKGKYVELRCDPISGHTALYWYRQSLGQGPEFLIYFQGTGAADDSGLPNDRFFAVRPEGSVSTLKIQRTERGDSAVYLCASSGGYRDNEQFFGPGTRLTVL.

The chain combines TRBV30 with TRBJ1-2; D remains ambiguous. V was clipped by 0 bases and J by 8 bases, with 13 bases between them. There are 13 residues in the CDR3. The germline gives CDR1 GTSNPN, CDR2 SVGIG (reference sequence). The CDR3 region is CAWSVLSGWGYTF. The CDR3 DNA is TGTGCCTGGAGTGTACTGTCAGGCTGGGGCTACACCTTC.

The chain is built from TRBV5-1 and TRBJ2-1, with TRBD2 matching over 14 bases. The CDR3 is 15 residues long. Per the germline V gene, CDR1 is SGHRS and CDR2 is YFSETQ. The V gene end was trimmed by 4 bases and the J gene end by 7 bases; junction bases not matched to a gene: 4. CDR3 nucleotide sequence: TGCGCCAGCAGCGCGGGACTAGCGGGGGCAAATGAGCAGTTCTTC. Translation gives CASSAGLAGANEQFF.

This clone was seen only once. This chain joins TRBV2 and TRBJ2-1; TRBD2 might be the D (6 bases). V shed 5 bases and J shed 7 bases, with 15 bases lying between them. Germline-derived CDR1 and CDR2 are SNHLY and FYNNEI. This CDR3 is 14 amino acids long. CDR3 in amino acids: CASSLGLSGNEQFF. The CDR3 DNA reads TGTGCCAGCAGTCTTGGACTAAGTGGGAATGAGCAGTTCTTC.

V gene TRBV2 combines with J gene TRBJ2-7, with 7 bases identical to TRBD2. Germline lookup yields CDR1 SNHLY and CDR2 FYNNEI. The junction had 9 bases not matched to a gene; V was cut back by 3 bases and J by 7 bases. The CDR3 extends over 14 amino acids. CDR3 in DNA: TGTGCCAGCAGTGAGGCACTAGCGACGGGGGAGCAGTACTTC. It is translated as CASSEALATGEQYF.

CDR3 bases: TGTGCCAACCAAGGGCTAGCGGGGGGTCGAACTCAAAATGAGCAGTTCTTC. Translation gives CANQGLAGGRTQNEQFF. The gene calls are TRBV2 and TRBJ2-1; 11 bases align to TRBD2. The germline gives CDR1 SNHLY, CDR2 FYNNEI. With V trimmed by 10 bases and J by 7 bases, 18 bases remained unmatched. The CDR3 loop spans 17 amino acids.

This chain links TRBV14 with TRBJ2-5; 9 bases map to TRBD2. Germline CDR1 reads SGHDN; CDR2 reads FVKESK. The V segment lost 3 bases and the J segment 0 bases; nucleotides outside the gene matches: 8. The length of the CDR3 is 17 residues. For the CDR3, the DNA is TGTGCCAGCAGCCAGATGAAGCGGGGGGAGTACCAAGAGACCCAGTACTTC. This gives the protein CASSQMKRGEYQETQYF.

This clone has a single count. This chain uses TRBV7-2 with TRBJ2-3; weak D call: TRBD2 (5 bases). V was clipped by 9 bases and J by 6 bases, with 25 bases between them. The CDR3 covers 16 residues. The germline CDR1 and CDR2 sequences are SGHTA and FQGNSA. CDR3 region: CASSIGFGGSTDTQYF. In nucleotides, the CDR3 is TGTGCCAGTTCGATCGGGTTTGGAGGTTCTACGGATACGCAGTATTTT.

The CDR3 loop reads CASSPPSEPYGYTF. CDR3 DNA: TGTGCCAGCTCACCACCGTCCGAGCCCTATGGCTACACCTTC. The rearrangement uses TRBV18 and TRBJ1-2; D is unresolved. The V end was cut by 0 bases, the J end by 4 bases, with 9 bases between. Germline assignment: CDR1 KGHSH and CDR2 LQKENI. The CDR3 consists of 14 residues.